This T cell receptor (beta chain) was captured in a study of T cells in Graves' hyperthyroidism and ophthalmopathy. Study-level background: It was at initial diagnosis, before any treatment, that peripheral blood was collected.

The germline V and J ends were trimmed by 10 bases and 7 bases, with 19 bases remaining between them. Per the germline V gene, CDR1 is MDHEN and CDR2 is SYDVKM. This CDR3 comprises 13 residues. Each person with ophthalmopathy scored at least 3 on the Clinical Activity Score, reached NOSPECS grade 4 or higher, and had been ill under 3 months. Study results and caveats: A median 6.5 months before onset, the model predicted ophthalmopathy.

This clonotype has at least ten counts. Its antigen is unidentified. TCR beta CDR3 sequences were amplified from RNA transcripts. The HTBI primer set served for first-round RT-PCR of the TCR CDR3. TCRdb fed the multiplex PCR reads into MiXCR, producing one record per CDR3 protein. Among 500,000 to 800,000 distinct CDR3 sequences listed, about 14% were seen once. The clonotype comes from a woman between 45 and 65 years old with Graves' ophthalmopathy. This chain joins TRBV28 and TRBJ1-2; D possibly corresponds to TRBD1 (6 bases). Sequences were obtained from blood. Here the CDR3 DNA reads TGTGCCATTAGACGGGGGCACCAAGCTGGCTACACCTTC. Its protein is CAIRRGHQAGYTF.